The clone carrying this T cell receptor (beta chain) appeared a few times. Trimming left V 8 bases short and J 2 bases short, with 9 bases between. Germline V gene sequence: CDR1 ENHRY, CDR2 SYGVKD. The CDR3 has 13 amino acids. The data belong to a study of blood T cell repertoires in COVID-19. TCRdb's table, derived via immunoSEQ multiplex PCR, lists solely in-frame clones and lacks some. The data contain about 100,000 clones, about 80% of them singletons. The receptor was isolated from a woman of 80 years or more with active or convalescent COVID-19. The sample consisted of peripheral blood. This rearrangement joins TRBV10-3 to TRBJ2-2; D gene unclear. This CDR3 reads CAIGPENTGELFF. The CDR3 region has the DNA TGTGCCATCGGGCCAGAAAACACCGGGGAGCTGTTTTTT.